Presented here are 29 T cell receptor beta chains from one specimen sequenced in a study of blood T cell repertoires in COVID-19. Method: immunoSEQ multiplex PCR; TCRdb's copy keeps in-frame clones and lacks some. The sample gives 300,000 to 400,000 clones, 90% of which show up once; 3.5% to 5% is in the top ten. Sequencing input: PBMCs or T cells enriched from blood (not recorded which). These receptors originate from a woman in her 30s who had been exposed to COVID-19.

The chain combines TRBV29-1 with TRBJ2-7; D perhaps matches TRBD2 (5 bases). Trimming cost V 3 bases and J 1 base, with 7 bases left between them. Per the germline V gene, CDR1 is SQVTM and CDR2 is ANQGSEA. This CDR3 has 12 amino acids. In nucleotides, the CDR3 is TGCAGCGTTGAGGGAGCGTCCTACGAGCAGTACTTC. Translating gives CSVEGASYEQYF.

The table lists this clone with a count of one. V gene TRBV21-1 combines with J gene TRBJ1-5; TRBD1 is taken as the D call from the table, unchecked against the DNA. TRBV21-1 is flagged as a pseudogene. The CDR3 length is 19 residues. CDR3 region: CASSSAGQLNHYSNQPQHF. As DNA, the CDR3 is TGTGCCAGCAGCTCCGCGGGACAGCTAAACCATTATAGCAATCAGCCCCAGCATTTT.

This chain connects TRBV29-1 to TRBJ1-1; 10 bases agree with TRBD1. Germline V gene lookup returns CDR1 SQVTM and CDR2 ANQGSEA. With 4 bases clipped from V and 2 bases from J, the junction kept 4 bases outside the gene matches. The CDR3 is made up of 14 amino acids. The chain's CDR3 is CSVARQGANTEAFF. For the CDR3, the DNA is TGCAGCGTTGCTAGACAGGGGGCCAACACTGAAGCTTTCTTT.

The V and J genes are TRBV18 and TRBJ2-5; 8 bases are shared with TRBD2. CDR1 and CDR2 from the germline V gene are KGHSH and LQKENI. The CDR3 has 14 amino acids. V trimming: 4 bases; J trimming: 3 bases; junction bases outside the gene matches: 4. The CDR3 loop is CASSQGLVEETQYF. The CDR3 nucleotides are TGTGCCAGCTCACAGGGACTAGTCGAAGAGACCCAGTACTTC.

This chain links TRBV23-1 with TRBJ2-7; weak D call: TRBD2 (7 bases). TRBV23-1 is reported as an ORF; its role is uncertain. V was shortened by 2 bases and J by 6 bases, with 26 bases between the two germline ends. The CDR3 has 18 amino acids. The CDR3 nucleotides read TGCGCCAGCAGTCAAATTCGCGGGGGCCGGACAGTGGGTTTCGAGCAGTACTTC. It is translated as CASSQIRGGRTVGFEQYF.

This rearrangement joins TRBV11-2 to TRBJ1-2; unclear D gene. Germline lookup yields CDR1 SGHAT and CDR2 FQNNGV. V gave up 5 bases and J gave up 1 base, with 17 bases separating them. This CDR3 is 16 amino acids long. CDR3: CASSTVFGGSNYGYTF. As DNA, the CDR3 is TGTGCCAGCAGCACGGTCTTCGGCGGAAGTAACTATGGCTACACCTTC.

The chain couples TRBV14 to TRBJ1-6; 9 nucleotides align to TRBD1. This CDR3 region has 15 residues. V shed 4 bases, J shed 8 bases, and the junction held 6 bases outside the gene matches. Germline V gene lookup returns CDR1 SGHDN and CDR2 FVKESK. The CDR3 is CASSRWDRDDSPLHF. In DNA, the CDR3 is TGTGCCAGCAGCCGGTGGGACAGGGACGATTCACCCCTCCACTTT. The full variable domain, its missing parts supplied by reference TRBV14 and TRBJ1-6, is EAGVTQFPSHSVIEKGQTVTLRCDPISGHDNLYWYRRVMGKEIKFLLHFVKESKQDESGMPNNRFLAERTGGTYSTLKVQPAELEDSGVYFCASSRWDRDDSPLHFGNGTRLTVT.

The CDR3 DNA reads as TGTGCCAGCTCACCACCATGGACAGGGGATTCCTCTGGAAACACCATATATTTT. Translation: CASSPPWTGDSSGNTIYF. The chain has TRBV18 and TRBJ1-3; 9 nucleotides align to TRBD1. The CDR3 extends over 18 amino acids. Germline V gene sequence: CDR1 KGHSH, CDR2 LQKENI. After removal of 0 bases from V and 0 bases from J, the junction contained 6 bases not matched to a gene.

The chain is built from TRBV9 and TRBJ1-4; 8 nucleotides line up with TRBD1. The CDR3 sequence is 15 residues long. V trimming: 4 bases; J trimming: 7 bases; junction bases outside the gene matches: 9. The germline gives CDR1 SGDLS, CDR2 YYNGEE. CDR3 sequence (DNA): TGTGCCAGCAGCCCTAGACAGGGGATTCGTGAAAAACTGTTTTTT. It specifies CASSPRQGIREKLFF.

The chain is built from TRBV24-1 and TRBJ2-3, with D possibly matching TRBD2 (5 bases). V lost 9 bases to trimming and J lost 6 bases, with 15 bases between them. There are 13 residues in the CDR3. The V gene's germline CDR1 is KGHDR and CDR2 SFDVKD. The CDR3 sequence: CATGVVGGDTQYF. For the CDR3, the DNA is TGTGCCACCGGAGTAGTGGGCGGGGATACGCAGTATTTT.

J is TRBJ2-3 and V is TRBV10-3, with D perhaps TRBD2 (6 bases). The germline gives CDR1 ENHRY, CDR2 SYGVKD. V was clipped by 11 bases and J by 1 base, with 19 bases between them. The CDR3 consists of 15 residues. CDR3 protein: CASNRGGTGTDTQYF. CDR3 in DNA: TGTGCCTCAAACCGAGGAGGGACTGGCACAGATACGCAGTATTTT.

The chain has TRBV5-1 and TRBJ2-3; D gene uncertain. V was trimmed by 4 bases and J by 2 bases, leaving 26 bases between them. The CDR3 runs to 19 residues. Germline values: CDR1 SGHRS, CDR2 YFSETQ. The CDR3 coding sequence is TGCGCCAGCAGCCGGCTCAGGTCCGATGCACCCCTTCACACAGATACGCAGTATTTT. This encodes CASSRLRSDAPLHTDTQYF.

The J gene is TRBJ2-7, the V gene TRBV4-3; 11 nucleotides line up with TRBD1. Unmatched junction bases numbered 4, after V lost 4 bases and J lost 2 bases. The germline V gene has CDR1 LGHNA and CDR2 YSLEER. The CDR3 is 15 residues long. As DNA, the CDR3 is TGCGCCAGCAGCCGGGGACAGGGGGACCCCTACGAGCAGTACTTC. It specifies CASSRGQGDPYEQYF.

This rearrangement joins TRBV18 to TRBJ2-7, with D possibly matching TRBD2 (6 bases). The V gene's germline CDR1 is KGHSH and CDR2 LQKENI. The CDR3 sequence is 13 residues long. V was clipped by 4 bases and J by 4 bases, with 11 bases between them. CDR3 DNA: TGTGCCAGCTCACGCGCGGGGTCATACGAGCAGTACTTC. Encoded protein: CASSRAGSYEQYF.

This chain joins TRBV4-2 and TRBJ1-5; 7 bases match TRBD1. The CDR3 loop spans 16 amino acids. The V gene end was trimmed by 1 base and the J gene end by 12 bases; junction bases not matched to a gene: 15. The germline gives CDR1 LGHNA, CDR2 YNFKEQ. This CDR3 reads CASSQGRTGPGGDQHF. The CDR3 bases are TGTGCCAGCAGCCAAGGGCGGACAGGTCCCGGGGGAGACCAGCATTTT.

The chain couples TRBV6-5 to TRBJ1-1; D call uncertain. This CDR3 spans 12 amino acids. Trimming removed 5 bases at V and 11 bases at J, with 15 bases between. The germline gives CDR1 MNHEY, CDR2 SVGAGI. CDR3 in amino acids: CASSTQAGIAFF. The CDR3 nucleotides read TGTGCCAGCAGTACCCAGGCAGGCATCGCTTTCTTT.

The chain has TRBV4-2 and TRBJ1-1; 7 bases match TRBD1. The CDR3 length is 14 residues. Germline values: CDR1 LGHNA, CDR2 YNFKEQ. J gave up 0 bases and V 8 bases, and 6 bases lay outside the gene matches. CDR3 region: CASRGQLLNTEAFF. In DNA form, the CDR3 reads TGTGCCAGCCGGGGACAGCTCTTGAACACTGAAGCTTTCTTT.

The rearrangement uses TRBV5-1 and TRBJ1-1; D is perhaps TRBD1 (5 bases). Trimming left V 2 bases short and J 10 bases short, with 27 bases between. Per germline, CDR1 SGHRS and CDR2 YFSETQ. The CDR3 has 17 residues. The DNA of the CDR3 is TGCGCCAGCAGCTTAGGGTTGGGCAGGGATCCTCCGAAAAGAGCTTTCTTT. Translation gives CASSLGLGRDPPKRAFF.

CDR3 DNA: TGTGCCAGCAGCCATAGCGGGGGCTACAATGAGCAGTTCTTC. It specifies CASSHSGGYNEQFF. V is TRBV11-1 and J is TRBJ2-1; 9 nucleotides match TRBD2. The germline CDR1 and CDR2 sequences are SGHAT and FQDESV (reference sequence). Trimming at V came to 5 bases and at J to 3 bases, leaving 2 bases not matched to a gene. This CDR3 comprises 14 residues.

J is TRBJ2-2 and V is TRBV7-3, with TRBD1 matching 7 bases. Germline V gene data show CDR1 as SGHTA and CDR2 as FQGTGA. Unmatched junction bases numbered 4, after V lost 5 bases and J lost 4 bases. The CDR3 is 14 residues long. The CDR3 loop reads CASSIRDSTGELFF. CDR3 coding DNA: TGTGCCAGCAGCATCCGGGACAGCACCGGGGAGCTGTTTTTT. Full variable domain (remainder filled in from reference TRBV7-3 and TRBJ2-2): GAGVSQTPSNKVTEKGKYVELRCDPISGHTALYWYRQSLGQGPEFLIYFQGTGAADDSGLPNDRFFAVRPEGSVSTLKIQRTERGDSAVYLCASSIRDSTGELFFGEGSRLTVL.

V usage is TRBV15 and J usage is TRBJ2-1, with 9 bases lining up with TRBD2. This CDR3 is 16 amino acids long. Trimming removed 2 bases from V and 7 bases from J; junction bases left unmatched: 9. In germline, CDR1 is LNHNV, CDR2 YYDKDF (reference sequence). DNA for the CDR3: TGTGCCACCAGCAGAATGGCGGGGGGGCGTCAGAATGAGCAGTTCTTC. Translation gives CATSRMAGGRQNEQFF.

The gene calls are TRBV6-5 and TRBJ2-3, with a weak D call TRBD2 (5 bases). Germline V gene lookup returns CDR1 MNHEY and CDR2 SVGAGI. The CDR3 runs to 13 residues. V was trimmed by 5 bases and J by 3 bases, leaving 9 bases between them. The CDR3 coding sequence is TGTGCCAGCAGTCCTCGGGAAACAGATACGCAGTATTTT. This translates into CASSPRETDTQYF.

The V gene is TRBV2, the J gene TRBJ2-4; the match to TRBD2 covers 13 bases. V shed 8 bases, J shed 0 bases, and the junction held 7 bases outside the gene matches. Germline CDR1 is SNHLY and CDR2 is FYNNEI. The CDR3 totals 17 residues. This CDR3 reads CASPTSGGFLAKNIQYF. DNA for the CDR3: TGTGCCAGCCCGACTAGCGGGGGGTTTCTAGCCAAAAACATTCAGTACTTC.

In its sample, this clone was seen once. CDR3 sequence (DNA): TGTGCCACCAGCAGAAAGCTCACAGGAGACACTGAAGCTTTCTTT. It is translated as CATSRKLTGDTEAFF. This chain links TRBV15 with TRBJ1-1; tentatively, D is TRBD1 (5 bases). Germline CDR1 LNHNV, CDR2 YYDKDF (reference sequence). Trimming left V 2 bases short and J 3 bases short, with 13 bases between. The CDR3 totals 15 residues. Combining the CDR3 with reference TRBV15 and TRBJ1-1 gives the whole variable domain DAMVIQNPRYQVTQFGKPVTLSCSQTLNHNVMYWYQQKSSQAPKLLFHYYDKDFNNEADTPDNFQSRRPNTSFCFLDIRSPGLGDTAMYLCATSRKLTGDTEAFFGQGTRLTVV.

This chain connects TRBV7-8 to TRBJ2-3, with TRBD2 identical over 10 bases. With V trimmed by 5 bases and J by 5 bases, 7 bases remained unmatched. The CDR3 covers 15 residues. Looked up from germline, CDR1 is SGHVS and CDR2 is FQNEAQ. This chain's CDR3 is CASSLERGGRDTQYF. The CDR3 region has the DNA TGTGCCAGCAGCCTTGAGCGGGGGGGTAGAGATACGCAGTATTTT.

V is TRBV7-6 and J is TRBJ1-5, with 8 positions matching TRBD1. The CDR3 has 15 amino acids. In germline, CDR1 is SGHVS, CDR2 FNYEAQ. V shed 5 bases and J 2 bases; nucleotides not matched to a gene: 5. CDR3 sequence reads: CASSIGTGGNQPQHF. Written as DNA, the CDR3 is TGTGCCAGCAGCATTGGGACAGGCGGCAATCAGCCCCAGCATTTT.

In DNA form, the CDR3 reads TGTGCCACCAGCAGCTTTAGCGGGGGGGCTCAAGATGGTGAGCAGTTCTTC. Its translation is CATSSFSGGAQDGEQFF. The chain uses TRBV15 and TRBJ2-1; 11 bases align to TRBD2. CDR1 is LNHNV, CDR2 YYDKDF, per germline (reference sequence). The CDR3 contains 17 residues. Trimming cost V 3 bases and J 9 bases; bases outside gene matches: 13.

The rearrangement joins TRBV5-1 to TRBJ1-3, with 7 bases that match TRBD1. Trimming took 0 bases from V and 2 from J; bases not matched to a gene: 2. The CDR3 loop spans 15 amino acids. Germline V gives CDR1 SGHRS, CDR2 YFSETQ. The CDR3 loop is CASSLGQGAGNTIYF. CDR3 DNA sequence: TGCGCCAGCAGCTTGGGGCAGGGGGCTGGAAACACCATATATTTT.

This clone appeared a single time. This chain links TRBV2 with TRBJ2-5; D not resolved. V was pared by 8 bases and J by 4 bases, with 17 bases between. The CDR3 consists of 14 residues. Germline V gives CDR1 SNHLY, CDR2 FYNNEI. CDR3 sequence: CASPRLGGGETQYF. As DNA, the CDR3 is TGTGCCAGCCCGAGGCTAGGCGGCGGAGAGACCCAGTACTTC.